This T cell receptor (beta chain) was documented in a study of T cell changes during pregnancy in multiple sclerosis. Profiled with immunoSEQ multiplex PCR; TCRdb holds only in-frame clones, not every one. The sample lists about 32,000 clones, roughly nine tenths occurring once. The CDR3 length is 19 residues. The V gene end was trimmed by 4 bases and the J gene end by 3 bases; junction bases not matched to a gene: 13. CDR1 MDHEN and CDR2 SYDVKM come from the germline V gene. Source: CD8+ T cells from peripheral blood mononuclear cells, taken in the second trimester of pregnancy. The TCR was taken from a female donor with multiple sclerosis, enrolled in a pregnancy study. The chain joins TRBV28 to TRBJ2-4; 12 nucleotides match TRBD2. CDR3 loop: CASSSDPRLAGVSKNIQYF. The CDR3 coding sequence is TGTGCCAGCAGTTCTGACCCCCGACTAGCGGGAGTGAGCAAAAACATTCAGTACTTC.